Each of the 24 T cell receptor beta chains below was sequenced from the same sample in a study of T cells in Graves' hyperthyroidism and ophthalmopathy. Researchers took RNA transcripts and amplified the TCR beta CDR3 regions from them. The TCR CDR3 was amplified in a first-round RT-PCR using the HTBI primer set. TCRdb passed the multiplex PCR reads through MiXCR, listing each CDR3 protein once. The sample lists hundreds of thousands of distinct CDR3 sequences; around 15% were seen once. The sequenced sample was blood. Receptor source: a woman in her late teens or twenties with Graves' hyperthyroidism.

The chain joins TRBV9 to TRBJ2-2; D call uncertain. The CDR3 is 12 residues long. Trimming left V 1 base short and J 7 bases short, with 5 bases between. Germline V gene sequence: CDR1 SGDLS, CDR2 YYNGEE. The CDR3 coding sequence is TGTGCCAGCAGCGTAAAGGTCGGGGAGCTGTTTTTT. As protein: CASSVKVGELFF. The whole variable domain, remainder taken from reference TRBV9 and TRBJ2-2, is DSGVTQTPKHLITATGQRVTLRCSPRSGDLSVYWYQQSLDQGLQFLIQYYNGEERAKGNILERFSAQQFPDLHSELNLSSLELGDSALYFCASSVKVGELFFGEGSRLTVL.

This chain uses TRBV28 with TRBJ2-7, with 9 bases aligning to TRBD2. Losses at the gene ends were 6 bases for V and 3 bases for J; bases not matched to a gene: 6. Germline V lookup: CDR1 MDHEN, CDR2 SYDVKM. The CDR3 has 14 residues. The CDR3 DNA sequence: TGTGCCAGCAGAAGACTAGCGGCAAGCTACGAGCAGTACTTC. Protein sequence: CASRRLAASYEQYF.

Only a few counts were recorded for this clonotype. The chain recombines TRBV9 with TRBJ2-7; maybe TRBD2 (5 bases). Germline V gene lookup returns CDR1 SGDLS and CDR2 YYNGEE. Trimming took off 4 bases at V and 3 bases at J, with 11 bases between the two ends. The CDR3 is 13 amino acids. CDR3 nucleotides: TGTGCCAGCAGCAGAGAGGGCCGCTACGAGCAGTACTTC. Translating gives CASSREGRYEQYF.

This clonotype was counted only a few times. V is TRBV14 and J is TRBJ2-5; D is uncertain. The V gene lost 0 bases and the J gene lost 5 bases, with 10 bases spanning the gap. This CDR3 has 14 residues. The germline gives CDR1 SGHDN, CDR2 FVKESK. CDR3 DNA sequence: TGTGCCAGCAGCCAAGACTGGGCGCCGGAGACCCAGTACTTC. The encoded protein is CASSQDWAPETQYF.

This clonotype appeared a few times. The V and J genes are TRBV20-1 and TRBJ2-5; 7 nucleotides match TRBD1. CDR1 and CDR2 (germline): DFQATT, SNEGSKA (reference sequence). The trim removed 5 bases at V and 2 bases at J, leaving 8 bases unmatched. The CDR3 extends over 14 amino acids. The CDR3 reads CSAHPYRGQETQYF. The CDR3 bases are TGCAGTGCTCACCCGTACAGGGGACAAGAGACCCAGTACTTC.

This clonotype appeared a few times. The chain employs TRBV7-9 and TRBJ1-5, with unresolved D. The germline V gene has CDR1 SEHNR and CDR2 FQNEAQ (reference sequence). The V and J ends lost 1 base and 7 bases respectively, with 11 bases between them. The CDR3 length is 14 residues. The CDR3 DNA sequence: TGTGCCAGCAGCTTAGGGCAGGCCCCCCAGCCCCAGCATTTT. It yields the protein CASSLGQAPQPQHF. The full variable domain, in which reference TRBV7-9 and TRBJ1-5 provide the parts outside the CDR3, is DTGVSQNPRHKITKRGQNVTFRCDPISEHNRLYWYRQTLGQGPEFLTYFQNEAQLEKSRLLSDRFSAERPKGSFSTLEIQRTEQGDSAMYLCASSLGQAPQPQHFGDGTRLSIL.

This clonotype was counted ten times or more. The chain links TRBV7-2 to TRBJ2-1; D might be TRBD1 or TRBD2, each matching 6 bases. The CDR3 runs to 14 residues. Germline-derived CDR1 and CDR2 are SGHTA and FQGNSA. Trimming shortened V by 1 base and J by 7 bases, and 11 bases separated the two germline ends. The CDR3 nucleotides are TGTGCCAGCAGCTTAGGGGGGCGGGGTAATGAGCAGTTCTTC. Protein sequence: CASSLGGRGNEQFF.

The chain is built from TRBV28 and TRBJ2-5; D may be TRBD1 (5 bases). Trimming took off 2 bases at V and 3 bases at J, with 10 bases between the two ends. This CDR3 is 14 amino acids long. The germline gives CDR1 MDHEN, CDR2 SYDVKM. CDR3 in DNA: TGTGCCAGCAGTTTACTGGACAAAGAAGAGACCCAGTACTTC. This translates into CASSLLDKEETQYF.

V and J are TRBV20-1 and TRBJ2-7; D gene uncertain. V lost 2 bases, J lost 0 bases, and 17 bases lay in between. Germline loops: CDR1 DFQATT, CDR2 SNEGSKA (reference sequence). This CDR3 has 16 amino acids. The CDR3 DNA reads TGCAGTGCTAGACCCCCCCAGCGCACCTACTCCTACGAGCAGTACTTC. It translates to CSARPPQRTYSYEQYF.

This clonotype was counted many times. The rearrangement joins TRBV2 to TRBJ2-5; D is ambiguous. This CDR3 has 10 residues. Trimming took off 8 bases at V and 5 bases at J, with 6 bases between the two ends. Per germline, CDR1 SNHLY and CDR2 FYNNEI. CDR3 bases: TGTGCCAGCGCTCAGGAGACCCAGTACTTC. Its translation is CASAQETQYF.

In its sample, this clonotype was seen many times. The chain joins TRBV5-8 to TRBJ2-3; TRBD2 matches 13 bases. This CDR3 has 15 residues. The V gene end was trimmed by 5 bases and the J gene end by 6 bases; junction bases not matched to a gene: 6. The germline V gene has CDR1 SGHTS and CDR2 YDEGEE. Here the CDR3 reads CASSRGLAGWDTQYF. CDR3 DNA: TGTGCCAGCAGTCGGGGACTAGCGGGATGGGATACGCAGTATTTT.

This clonotype showed up many times. The gene calls are TRBV11-2 and TRBJ1-4, with D possibly TRBD1 on 5 matching bases. V was pared by 4 bases and J by 3 bases, with 21 bases between. The CDR3 is 18 residues long. CDR1 SGHAT and CDR2 FQNNGV come from the germline V gene. The CDR3 spells CASSSFPRRRGANEKLFF. Here the CDR3 DNA reads TGTGCCAGCAGCTCCTTCCCGAGACGCCGGGGGGCTAATGAAAAACTGTTTTTT.

The genes are TRBV6-2 or TRBV6-3 and TRBJ2-7; weak D call: TRBD1 (5 bases). Trimming pared 7 bases from V and 2 bases from J, leaving 12 bases between. From germline, CDR1 is MNHEY and CDR2 SVGEGT. The CDR3 runs 13 residues. The chain's CDR3 is CASMTAKPYEQYF. For the CDR3, the DNA is TGTGCCAGCATGACAGCGAAGCCCTACGAGCAGTACTTC.

There are a few counts of this clonotype. The V gene is TRBV6-1, the J gene TRBJ1-1; 8 bases align to TRBD1. The CDR3 spans 14 residues. Trimming cost V 5 bases and J 7 bases; bases outside gene matches: 9. Germline loops: CDR1 MNHNS, CDR2 SASEGT. The CDR3 sequence is CASSTQGAIGEAFF. Written as DNA, the CDR3 is TGTGCCAGCAGTACGCAGGGGGCAATTGGTGAAGCTTTCTTT.

The J gene is TRBJ2-1, the V gene TRBV6-2 or TRBV6-3, with TRBD2 matching over 7 bases. V shed 2 bases and J 7 bases; nucleotides not matched to a gene: 8. CDR1 and CDR2 (germline): MNHEY, SVGEGT. The CDR3 consists of 15 residues. The CDR3 nucleotides are TGTGCCAGCAGTTACCGGGGGGAGGGCGGGAATGAGCAGTTCTTC. Protein sequence: CASSYRGEGGNEQFF.

This chain uses TRBV29-1 with TRBJ2-1, with 9 bases lining up with TRBD2. Germline loops: CDR1 SQVTM, CDR2 ANQGSEA. After removal of 4 bases from V and 3 bases from J, the junction contained 1 base not matched to a gene. The CDR3 loop spans 13 amino acids. The CDR3 sequence: CSVAAGGYNEQFF. Written as DNA, the CDR3 is TGCAGCGTTGCAGCGGGAGGCTACAATGAGCAGTTCTTC.

This clonotype has at least ten counts. The chain carries TRBV11-2 and TRBJ1-3; D call uncertain. The CDR3 sequence is 13 residues long. With 3 bases removed from V and 1 base from J, the gap between germline ends came to 4 bases. Germline V gene data show CDR1 as SGHAT and CDR2 as FQNNGV. The CDR3 DNA sequence: TGTGCCAGCAGCTTCCTATCTGGAAACACCATATATTTT. It specifies CASSFLSGNTIYF.

Turning to this clonotype: One junction end does not reproduce the germline sequence, and a read error may be involved. The J gene is TRBJ1-5, the V gene TRBV7-9, with TRBD1 matching over 7 bases. The CDR3 has 16 amino acids. The germline V gene encodes CDR1 SEHNR and CDR2 FQNEAQ (reference sequence). CDR3 coding DNA: TGTGCCGGCAGCTTAAGCCTTGCAGGGGGAAATCAGCCCCAGCATTTT. Protein sequence: CAGSLSLAGGNQPQHF.

In this sample, this clonotype turned up a few times. The rearrangement joins TRBV20-1 to TRBJ2-3; D remains ambiguous. Germline CDR1 DFQATT, CDR2 SNEGSKA (reference sequence). Trimming took 6 bases from V and 0 from J, leaving 13 bases between them. CDR3 length: 14 amino acids. The chain's CDR3 is CSASTGLSTDTQYF. The CDR3 DNA follows: TGCAGTGCCTCCACCGGGCTCAGCACAGATACGCAGTATTTT.

This clonotype was seen a handful of times. The gene calls are TRBV7-8 and TRBJ1-5; 9 bases align to TRBD1. After removal of 3 bases from V and 0 bases from J, the junction contained 6 bases not matched to a gene. CDR1 is SGHVS and CDR2 is FQNEAQ in the germline V gene. The CDR3 contains 17 residues. The chain's CDR3 is CASSFDRGYPSNQPQHF. DNA of the CDR3: TGTGCCAGCAGCTTTGACAGGGGGTACCCTAGCAATCAGCCCCAGCATTTT.

As regards this clonotype: The junction shows a germline mismatch at one end, possibly a read error. This sequence joins TRBV7-2 and TRBJ2-7; D may be TRBD2 (5 bases). The CDR3 loop spans 14 amino acids. Germline V gene lookup returns CDR1 SGHTA and CDR2 FQGNSA. The CDR3: CAGSLAWGAYEQYF. CDR3 nucleotide sequence: TGTGCCGGCAGCTTAGCGTGGGGAGCCTACGAGCAGTACTTC.

The sample holds many counts of this clonotype. The chain carries TRBV30 and TRBJ2-7; TRBD2 is a possible D gene (6 bases). The V gene's germline CDR1 is GTSNPN and CDR2 SVGIG (reference sequence). CDR3 length equals 14 residues. V lost 0 bases to trimming and J lost 4 bases, with 13 bases between them. The CDR3 nucleotides are TGTGCCTGGAGTGTACTTAGCGGACCGTACGAGCAGTACTTC. Amino acids: CAWSVLSGPYEQYF.

This clonotype has ten or more counts. The rearrangement uses TRBV15 and TRBJ1-5, with 9 bases fitting TRBD1. CDR1 and CDR2 from the germline V gene are LNHNV and YYDKDF (reference sequence). V was pared by 2 bases and J by 0 bases, with 8 bases of the junction left unmatched. CDR3 length equals 18 residues. CDR3 protein: CATSRTGLTGGSNQPQHF. CDR3 coding DNA: TGTGCCACCAGCAGAACTGGCTTGACAGGGGGTAGCAATCAGCCCCAGCATTTT. The full variable domain, in which reference TRBV15 and TRBJ1-5 provide the parts outside the CDR3, is DAMVIQNPRYQVTQFGKPVTLSCSQTLNHNVMYWYQQKSSQAPKLLFHYYDKDFNNEADTPDNFQSRRPNTSFCFLDIRSPGLGDTAMYLCATSRTGLTGGSNQPQHFGDGTRLSIL.

Note on this clonotype: It may be a read error: a sequence one base away is much more abundant. The chain combines TRBV4-2 with TRBJ2-1; D gene uncertain. The germline V gene has CDR1 LGHNA and CDR2 YNFKEQ. The CDR3 is made up of 13 amino acids. Trimming took off 0 bases at V and 4 bases at J, with 4 bases between the two ends. As DNA, the CDR3 is TGTGCCAGCAGCCAAGATTGGTACAATGAGCAGTTCTTC. It encodes CASSQDWYNEQFF.